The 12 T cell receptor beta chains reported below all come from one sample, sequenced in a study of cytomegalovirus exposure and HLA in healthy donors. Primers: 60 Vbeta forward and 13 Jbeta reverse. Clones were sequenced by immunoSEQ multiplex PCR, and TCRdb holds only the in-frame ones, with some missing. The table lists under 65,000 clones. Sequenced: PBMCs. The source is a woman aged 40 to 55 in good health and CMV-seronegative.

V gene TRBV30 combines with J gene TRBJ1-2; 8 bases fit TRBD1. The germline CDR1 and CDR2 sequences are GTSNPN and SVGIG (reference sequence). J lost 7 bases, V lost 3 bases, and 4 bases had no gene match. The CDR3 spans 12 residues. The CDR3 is CAWSRGPVGYTF. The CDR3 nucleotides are TGTGCCTGGAGCAGGGGGCCGGTTGGCTACACCTTC.

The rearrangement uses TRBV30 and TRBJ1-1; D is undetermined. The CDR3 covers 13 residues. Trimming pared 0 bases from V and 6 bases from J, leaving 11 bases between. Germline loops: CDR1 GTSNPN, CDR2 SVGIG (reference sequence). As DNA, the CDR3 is TGTGCCTGGAGTGTACGAGCTCTTTCTGAAGCTTTCTTT. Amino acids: CAWSVRALSEAFF.

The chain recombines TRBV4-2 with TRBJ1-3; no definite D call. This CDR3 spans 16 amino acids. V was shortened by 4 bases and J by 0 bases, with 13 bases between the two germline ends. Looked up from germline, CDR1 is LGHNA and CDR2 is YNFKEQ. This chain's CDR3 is CASSLSSADSGNTIYF. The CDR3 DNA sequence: TGTGCCAGCAGCCTATCCTCAGCGGACTCTGGAAACACCATATATTTT.

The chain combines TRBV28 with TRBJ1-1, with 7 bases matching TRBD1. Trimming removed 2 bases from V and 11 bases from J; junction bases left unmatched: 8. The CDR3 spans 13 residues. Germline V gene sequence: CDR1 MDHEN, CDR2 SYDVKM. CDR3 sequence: CASSLVGDSSAFF. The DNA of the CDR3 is TGTGCCAGCAGTTTAGTCGGGGACAGTTCCGCTTTCTTT.

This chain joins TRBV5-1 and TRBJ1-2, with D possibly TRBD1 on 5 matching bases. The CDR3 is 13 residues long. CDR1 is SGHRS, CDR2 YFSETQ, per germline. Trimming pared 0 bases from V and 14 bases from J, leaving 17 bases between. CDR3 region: CASSLAGRTFETF. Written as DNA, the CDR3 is TGCGCCAGCAGCTTGGCAGGACGGACATTTGAAACCTTC.

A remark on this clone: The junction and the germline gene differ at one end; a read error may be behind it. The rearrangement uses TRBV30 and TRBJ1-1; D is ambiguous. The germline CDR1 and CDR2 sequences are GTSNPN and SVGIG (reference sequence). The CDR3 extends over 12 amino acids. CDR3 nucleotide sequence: TGTGCCTGGAAGGGAGGAGGCACTGAAGATTTCTTT. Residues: CAWKGGGTEDFF.

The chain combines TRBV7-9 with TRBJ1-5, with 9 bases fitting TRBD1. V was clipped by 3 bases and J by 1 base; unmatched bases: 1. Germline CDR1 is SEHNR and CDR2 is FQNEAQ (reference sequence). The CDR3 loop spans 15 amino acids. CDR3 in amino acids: CASSFGTGSNQPQHF. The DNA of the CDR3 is TGTGCCAGCAGCTTTGGGACAGGGAGCAATCAGCCCCAGCATTTT.

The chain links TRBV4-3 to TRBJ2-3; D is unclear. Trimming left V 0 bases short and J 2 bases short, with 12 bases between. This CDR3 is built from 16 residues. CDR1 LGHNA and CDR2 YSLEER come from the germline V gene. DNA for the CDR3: TGCGCCAGCAGCCAAGACCGCGATACCTTCACAGATACGCAGTATTTT. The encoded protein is CASSQDRDTFTDTQYF.

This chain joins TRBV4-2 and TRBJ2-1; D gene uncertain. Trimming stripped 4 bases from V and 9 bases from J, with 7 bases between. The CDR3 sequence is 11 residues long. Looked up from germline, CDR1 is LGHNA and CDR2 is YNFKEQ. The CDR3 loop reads CASSLGGEQFF. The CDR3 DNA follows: TGTGCCAGCAGCCTCGGTGGTGAGCAGTTCTTC.

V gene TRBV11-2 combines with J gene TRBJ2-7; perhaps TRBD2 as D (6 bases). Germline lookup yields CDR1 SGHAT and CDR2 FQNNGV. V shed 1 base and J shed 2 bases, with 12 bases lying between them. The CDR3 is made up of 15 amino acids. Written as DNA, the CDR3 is TGTGCCAGCAGCTTAGGTATTAGCGGAACCTACGAGCAGTACTTC. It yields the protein CASSLGISGTYEQYF.

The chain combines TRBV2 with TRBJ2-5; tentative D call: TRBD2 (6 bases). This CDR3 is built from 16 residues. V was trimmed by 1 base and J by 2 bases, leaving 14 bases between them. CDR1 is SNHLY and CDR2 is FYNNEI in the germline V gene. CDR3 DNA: TGTGCCAGCAGTGAAGAACATACGGGAGTTCAAGAGACCCAGTACTTC. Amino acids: CASSEEHTGVQETQYF.

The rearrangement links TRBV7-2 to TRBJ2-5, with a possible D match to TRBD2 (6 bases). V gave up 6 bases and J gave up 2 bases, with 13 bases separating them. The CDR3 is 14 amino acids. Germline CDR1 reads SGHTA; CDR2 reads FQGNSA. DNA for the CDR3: TGTGCCAGCAGTCTTGGGACTTTACAAGAGACCCAGTACTTC. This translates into CASSLGTLQETQYF.